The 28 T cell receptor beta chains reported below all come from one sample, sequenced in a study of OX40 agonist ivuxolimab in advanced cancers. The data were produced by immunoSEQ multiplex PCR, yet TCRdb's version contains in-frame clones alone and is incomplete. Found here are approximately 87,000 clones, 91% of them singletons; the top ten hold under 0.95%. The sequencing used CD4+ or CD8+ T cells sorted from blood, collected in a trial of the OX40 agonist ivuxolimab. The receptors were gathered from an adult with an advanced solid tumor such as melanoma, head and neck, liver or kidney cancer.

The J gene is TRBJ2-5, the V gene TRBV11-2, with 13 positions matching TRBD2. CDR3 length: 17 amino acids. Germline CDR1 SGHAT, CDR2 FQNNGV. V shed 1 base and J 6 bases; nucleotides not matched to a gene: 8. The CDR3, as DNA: TGTGCCAGCAGCTTAGCCGGACTAGCGGGAGTATTAAAGACCCAGTACTTC. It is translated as CASSLAGLAGVLKTQYF.

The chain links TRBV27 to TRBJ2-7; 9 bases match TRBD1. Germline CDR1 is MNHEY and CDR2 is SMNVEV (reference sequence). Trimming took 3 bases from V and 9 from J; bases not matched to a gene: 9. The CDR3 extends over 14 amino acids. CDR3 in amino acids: CASSFAGTGRRQYF. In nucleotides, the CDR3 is TGTGCCAGCAGTTTCGCCGGGACAGGGCGTAGGCAGTACTTC.

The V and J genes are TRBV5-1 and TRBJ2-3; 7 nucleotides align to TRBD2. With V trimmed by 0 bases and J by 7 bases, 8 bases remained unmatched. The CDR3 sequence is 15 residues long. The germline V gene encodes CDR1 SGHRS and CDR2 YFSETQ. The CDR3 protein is CASSLGPLAGNTQYF. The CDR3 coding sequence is TGCGCCAGCAGCTTGGGGCCCTTAGCGGGTAATACGCAGTATTTT.

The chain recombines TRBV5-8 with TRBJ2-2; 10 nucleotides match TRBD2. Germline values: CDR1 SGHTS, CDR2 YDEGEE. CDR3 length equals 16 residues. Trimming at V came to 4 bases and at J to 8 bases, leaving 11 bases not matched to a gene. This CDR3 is CASSKAGGPNDGELFF. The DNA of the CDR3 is TGTGCCAGCAGCAAAGCGGGAGGGCCTAACGATGGGGAGCTGTTTTTT.

CDR3 DNA: TGTGCCAGTAGTCCCAGGGCCCAGTACCAAGAGACCCAGTACTTC. This sequence encodes CASSPRAQYQETQYF. The chain carries TRBV19 and TRBJ2-5; possibly TRBD1 for D (5 bases). Germline V gene data show CDR1 as LNHDA and CDR2 as SQIVND (reference sequence). V was trimmed by 5 bases and J by 0 bases, leaving 13 bases between them. This CDR3 spans 15 amino acids.

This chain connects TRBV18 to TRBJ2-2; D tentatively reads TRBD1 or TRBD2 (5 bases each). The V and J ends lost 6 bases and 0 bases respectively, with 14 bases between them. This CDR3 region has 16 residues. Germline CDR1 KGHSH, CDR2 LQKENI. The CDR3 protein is CASSPPGTANTGELFF. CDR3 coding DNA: TGTGCCAGCTCTCCCCCAGGGACGGCGAACACCGGGGAGCTGTTTTTT.

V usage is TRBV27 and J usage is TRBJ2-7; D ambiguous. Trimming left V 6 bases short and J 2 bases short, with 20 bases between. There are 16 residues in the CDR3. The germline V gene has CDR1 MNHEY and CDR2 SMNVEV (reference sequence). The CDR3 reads CASRGLGNVLAYEQYF. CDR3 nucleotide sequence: TGTGCCAGCAGAGGTTTAGGGAATGTTTTAGCCTACGAGCAGTACTTC.

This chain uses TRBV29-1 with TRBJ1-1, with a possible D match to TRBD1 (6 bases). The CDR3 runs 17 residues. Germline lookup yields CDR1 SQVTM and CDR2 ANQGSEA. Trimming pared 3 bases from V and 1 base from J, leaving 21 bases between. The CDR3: CSVDKSGAGVGNTEAFF. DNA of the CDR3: TGCAGCGTTGATAAGTCAGGGGCAGGGGTGGGGAACACTGAAGCTTTCTTT.

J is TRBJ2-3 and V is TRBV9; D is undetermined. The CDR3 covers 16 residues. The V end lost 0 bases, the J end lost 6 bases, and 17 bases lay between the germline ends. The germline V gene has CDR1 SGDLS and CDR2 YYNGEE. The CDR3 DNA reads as TGTGCCAGCAGCGTAGAATCCCGGGCCCTATGGGATACGCAGTATTTT. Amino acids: CASSVESRALWDTQYF.

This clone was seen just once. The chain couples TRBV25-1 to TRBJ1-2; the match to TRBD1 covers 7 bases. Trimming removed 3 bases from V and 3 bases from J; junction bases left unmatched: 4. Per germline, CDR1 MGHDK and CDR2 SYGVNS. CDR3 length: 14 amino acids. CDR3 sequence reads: CASSDRGRDYGYTF. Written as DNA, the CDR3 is TGTGCCAGCAGTGATAGGGGGCGCGACTATGGCTACACCTTC.

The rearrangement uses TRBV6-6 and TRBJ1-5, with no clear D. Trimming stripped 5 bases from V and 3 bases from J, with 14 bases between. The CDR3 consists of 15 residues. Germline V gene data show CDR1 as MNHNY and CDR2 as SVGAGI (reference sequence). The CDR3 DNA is TGTGCCAGCAGTGTCGTCCGGGATTCCAATCAGCCCCAGCATTTT. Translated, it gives CASSVVRDSNQPQHF.

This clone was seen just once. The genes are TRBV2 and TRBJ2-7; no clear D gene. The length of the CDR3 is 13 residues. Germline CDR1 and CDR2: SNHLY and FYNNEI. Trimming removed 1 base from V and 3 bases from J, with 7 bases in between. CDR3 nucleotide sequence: TGTGCCAGCAGTGAAGTTCTAGGCTACGAGCAGTACTTC. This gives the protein CASSEVLGYEQYF. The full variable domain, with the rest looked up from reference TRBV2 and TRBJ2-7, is EPEVTQTPSHQVTQMGQEVILRCVPISNHLYFYWYRQILGQKVEFLVSFYNNEISEKSEIFDDQFSVERPDGSNFTLKIRSTKLEDSAMYFCASSEVLGYEQYFGPGTRLTVT.

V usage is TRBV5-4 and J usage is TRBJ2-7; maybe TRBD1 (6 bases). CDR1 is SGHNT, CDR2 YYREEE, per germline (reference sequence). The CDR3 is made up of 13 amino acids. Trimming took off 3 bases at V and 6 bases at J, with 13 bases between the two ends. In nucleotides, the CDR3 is TGTGCCAGCAGCTCCGACTGGGGGCGCGAGCAGTACTTC. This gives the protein CASSSDWGREQYF.

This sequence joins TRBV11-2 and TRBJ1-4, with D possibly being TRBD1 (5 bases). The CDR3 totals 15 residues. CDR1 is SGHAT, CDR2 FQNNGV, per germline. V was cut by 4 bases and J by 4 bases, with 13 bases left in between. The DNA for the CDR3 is TGTGCCAGCAGCTCTGGGGGGTACTTTAATGAAAAACTGTTTTTT. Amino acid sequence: CASSSGGYFNEKLFF.

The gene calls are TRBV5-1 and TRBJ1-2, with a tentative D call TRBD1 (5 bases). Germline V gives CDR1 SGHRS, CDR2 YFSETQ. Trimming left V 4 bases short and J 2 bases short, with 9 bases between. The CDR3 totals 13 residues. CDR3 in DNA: TGCGCCAGCAGCATTCGGACAAACTATGGCTACACCTTC. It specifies CASSIRTNYGYTF. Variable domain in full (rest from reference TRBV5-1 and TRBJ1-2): KAGVTQTPRYLIKTRGQQVTLSCSPISGHRSVSWYQQTPGQGLQFLFEYFSETQRNKGNFPGRFSGRQFSNSRSEMNVSTLELGDSALYLCASSIRTNYGYTFGSGTRLTVV.

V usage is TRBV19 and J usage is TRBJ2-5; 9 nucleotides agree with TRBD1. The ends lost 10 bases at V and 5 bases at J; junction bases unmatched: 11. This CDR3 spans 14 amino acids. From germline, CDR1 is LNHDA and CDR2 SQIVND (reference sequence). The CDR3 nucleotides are TGTGCCACAGCGACCGGGACAGGGAGTGAGACCCAGTACTTC. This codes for CATATGTGSETQYF.

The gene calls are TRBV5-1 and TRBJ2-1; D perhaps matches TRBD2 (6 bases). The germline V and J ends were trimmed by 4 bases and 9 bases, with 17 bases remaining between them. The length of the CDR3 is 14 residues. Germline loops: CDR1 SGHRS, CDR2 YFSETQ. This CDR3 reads CASSVRDWMGEQFF. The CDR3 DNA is TGCGCCAGCAGCGTCCGGGACTGGATGGGTGAGCAGTTCTTC.

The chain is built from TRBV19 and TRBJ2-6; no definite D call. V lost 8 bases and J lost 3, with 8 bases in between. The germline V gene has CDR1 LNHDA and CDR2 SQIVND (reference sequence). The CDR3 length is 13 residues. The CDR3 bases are TGTGCCAGTGGAAACGGTGGGGCCAACGTCCTGACTTTC. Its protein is CASGNGGANVLTF.

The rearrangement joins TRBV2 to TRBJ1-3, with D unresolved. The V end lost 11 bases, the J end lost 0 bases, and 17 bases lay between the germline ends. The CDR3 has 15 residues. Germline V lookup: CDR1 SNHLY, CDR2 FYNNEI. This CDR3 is CASAVGFFSGNTIYF. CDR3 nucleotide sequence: TGTGCCTCAGCGGTTGGATTTTTCTCTGGAAACACCATATATTTT.

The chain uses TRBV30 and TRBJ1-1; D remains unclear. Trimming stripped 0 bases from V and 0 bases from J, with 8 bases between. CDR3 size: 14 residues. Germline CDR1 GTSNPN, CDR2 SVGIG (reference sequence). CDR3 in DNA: TGTGCCTGGAGTGTAGGAACCGTGAACACTGAAGCTTTCTTT. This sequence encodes CAWSVGTVNTEAFF.

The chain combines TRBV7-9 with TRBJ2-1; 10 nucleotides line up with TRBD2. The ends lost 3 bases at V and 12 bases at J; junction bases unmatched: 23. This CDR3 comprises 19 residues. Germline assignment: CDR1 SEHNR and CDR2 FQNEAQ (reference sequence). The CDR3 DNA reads TGTGCCAGCAGCTTCTACCCTGCCCCCCGGACTAGCGGACCCTTGGGGCAGTTCTTC. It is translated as CASSFYPAPRTSGPLGQFF.

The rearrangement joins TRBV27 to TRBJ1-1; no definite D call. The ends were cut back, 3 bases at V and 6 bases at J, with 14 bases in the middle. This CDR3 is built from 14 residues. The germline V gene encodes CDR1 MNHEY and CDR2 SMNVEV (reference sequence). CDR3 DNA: TGTGCCAGCAGTTTGATGACTGGGGTGGCTGAAGCTTTCTTT. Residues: CASSLMTGVAEAFF.

This chain's CDR3 is CASSPRFAGRAGETQYF. CDR3 DNA sequence: TGTGCCAGCAGCCCCCGTTTTGCCGGGAGGGCCGGGGAGACCCAGTACTTC. The chain combines TRBV7-2 with TRBJ2-5, with TRBD2 matching over 8 bases. J was trimmed by 5 bases and V by 5 bases; bases with no gene match: 16. CDR1 is SGHTA and CDR2 is FQGNSA in the germline V gene. The length of the CDR3 is 17 residues.

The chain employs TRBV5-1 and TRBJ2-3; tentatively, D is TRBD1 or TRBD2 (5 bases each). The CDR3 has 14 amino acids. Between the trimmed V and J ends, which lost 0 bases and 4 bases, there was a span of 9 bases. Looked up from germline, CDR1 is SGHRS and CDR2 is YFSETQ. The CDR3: CASSLVRGADTQYF. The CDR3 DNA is TGCGCCAGCAGCTTGGTGCGAGGGGCAGATACGCAGTATTTT.

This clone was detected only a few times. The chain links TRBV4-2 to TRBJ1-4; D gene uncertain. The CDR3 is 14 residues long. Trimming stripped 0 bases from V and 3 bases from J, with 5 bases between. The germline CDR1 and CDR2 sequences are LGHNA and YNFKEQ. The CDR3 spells CASSQEPANEKLFF. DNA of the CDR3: TGTGCCAGCAGCCAAGAACCGGCTAATGAAAAACTGTTTTTT.

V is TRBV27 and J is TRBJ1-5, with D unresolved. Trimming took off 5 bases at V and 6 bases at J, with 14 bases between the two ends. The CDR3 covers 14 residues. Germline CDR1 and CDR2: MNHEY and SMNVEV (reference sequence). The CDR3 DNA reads TGTGCCAGCAGTAGTGCAGGTCGGTTTCAGCCCCAGCATTTT. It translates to CASSSAGRFQPQHF.

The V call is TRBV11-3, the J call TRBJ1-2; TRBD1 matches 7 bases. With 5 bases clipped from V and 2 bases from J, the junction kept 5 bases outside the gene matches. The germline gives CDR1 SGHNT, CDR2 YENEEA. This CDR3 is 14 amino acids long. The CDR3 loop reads CASSPGTANYGYTF. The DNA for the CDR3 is TGTGCCAGCAGCCCCGGGACAGCGAACTATGGCTACACCTTC.

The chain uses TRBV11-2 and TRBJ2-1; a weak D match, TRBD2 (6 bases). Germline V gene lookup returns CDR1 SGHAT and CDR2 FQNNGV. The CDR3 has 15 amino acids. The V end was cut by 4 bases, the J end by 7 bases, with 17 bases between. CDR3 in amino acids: CASSSIGGGTNEQFF. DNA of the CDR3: TGTGCCAGCAGCTCCATCGGGGGAGGCACGAATGAGCAGTTCTTC.